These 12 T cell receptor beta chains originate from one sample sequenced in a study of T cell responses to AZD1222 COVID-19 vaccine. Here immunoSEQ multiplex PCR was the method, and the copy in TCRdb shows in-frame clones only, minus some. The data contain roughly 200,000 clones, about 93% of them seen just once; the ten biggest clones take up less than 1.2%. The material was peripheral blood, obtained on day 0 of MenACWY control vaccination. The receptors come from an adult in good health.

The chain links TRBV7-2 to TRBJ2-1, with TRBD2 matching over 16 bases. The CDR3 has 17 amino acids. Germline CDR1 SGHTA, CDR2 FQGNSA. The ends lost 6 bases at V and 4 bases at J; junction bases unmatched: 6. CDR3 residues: CASSSGLAGGDYNEQFF. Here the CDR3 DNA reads TGTGCCAGCAGTTCGGGACTAGCGGGGGGGGATTACAATGAGCAGTTCTTC.

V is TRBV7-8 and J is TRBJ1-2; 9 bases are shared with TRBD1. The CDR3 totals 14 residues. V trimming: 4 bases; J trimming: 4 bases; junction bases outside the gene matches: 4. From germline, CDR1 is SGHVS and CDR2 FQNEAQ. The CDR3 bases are TGTGCCAGCAGCTCGGGACAGGGACCCTATGGCTACACCTTC. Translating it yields CASSSGQGPYGYTF.

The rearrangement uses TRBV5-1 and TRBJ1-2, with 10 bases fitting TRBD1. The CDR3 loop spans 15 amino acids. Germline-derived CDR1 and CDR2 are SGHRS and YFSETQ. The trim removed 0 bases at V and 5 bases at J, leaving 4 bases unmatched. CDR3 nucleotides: TGCGCCAGCAGCTTGGTGACAGGGGGCTTGTATGGCTACACCTTC. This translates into CASSLVTGGLYGYTF.

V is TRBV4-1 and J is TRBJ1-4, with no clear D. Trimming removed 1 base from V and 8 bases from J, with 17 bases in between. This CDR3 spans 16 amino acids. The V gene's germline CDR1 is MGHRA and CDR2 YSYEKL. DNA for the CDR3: TGCGCCAGCAGCCAAGTCGTTAACAGTGTGGGGGAAAAACTGTTTTTT. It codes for CASSQVVNSVGEKLFF.

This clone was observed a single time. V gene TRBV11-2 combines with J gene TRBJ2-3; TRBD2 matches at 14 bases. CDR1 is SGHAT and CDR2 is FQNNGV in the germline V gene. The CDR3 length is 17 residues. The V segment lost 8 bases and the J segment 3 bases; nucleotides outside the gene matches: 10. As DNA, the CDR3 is TGTGCCAGCCGGGGACTAGCGGGGGCCCGAGTAACAGATACGCAGTATTTT. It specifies CASRGLAGARVTDTQYF.

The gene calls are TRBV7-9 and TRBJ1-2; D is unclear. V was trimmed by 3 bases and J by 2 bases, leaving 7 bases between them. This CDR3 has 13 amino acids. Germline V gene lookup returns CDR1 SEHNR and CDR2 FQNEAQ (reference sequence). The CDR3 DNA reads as TGTGCCAGCAGCTTTGGACTAAACTATGGCTACACCTTC. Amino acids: CASSFGLNYGYTF.

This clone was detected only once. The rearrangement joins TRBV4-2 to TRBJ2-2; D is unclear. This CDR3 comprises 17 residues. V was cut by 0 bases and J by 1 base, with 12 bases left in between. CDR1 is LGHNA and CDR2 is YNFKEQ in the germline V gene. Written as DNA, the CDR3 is TGTGCCAGCAGCCAAGAAAGGGTCAGCCTGAACACCGGGGAGCTGTTTTTT. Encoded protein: CASSQERVSLNTGELFF.

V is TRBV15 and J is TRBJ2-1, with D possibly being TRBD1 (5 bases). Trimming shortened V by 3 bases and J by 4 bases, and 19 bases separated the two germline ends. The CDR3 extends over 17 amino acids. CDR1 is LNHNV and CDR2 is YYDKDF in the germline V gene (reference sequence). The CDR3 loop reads CATSRPWTPGLYNEQFF. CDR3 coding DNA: TGTGCCACCAGCAGGCCTTGGACACCCGGTCTATACAATGAGCAGTTCTTC.

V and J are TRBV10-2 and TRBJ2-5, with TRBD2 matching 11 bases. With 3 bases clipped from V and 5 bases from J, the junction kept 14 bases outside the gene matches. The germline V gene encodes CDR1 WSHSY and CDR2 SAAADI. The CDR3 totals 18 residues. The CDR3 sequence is CASSDPIGLAGGGETQYF. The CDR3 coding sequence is TGCGCCAGCAGTGACCCGATCGGGCTAGCGGGGGGCGGGGAGACCCAGTACTTC.

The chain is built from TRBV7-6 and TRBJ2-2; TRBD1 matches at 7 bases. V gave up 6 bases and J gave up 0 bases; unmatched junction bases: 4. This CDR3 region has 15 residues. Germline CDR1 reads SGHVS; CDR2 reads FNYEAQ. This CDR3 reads CASRSGTANTGELFF. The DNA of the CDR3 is TGTGCCAGCAGATCAGGGACAGCGAACACCGGGGAGCTGTTTTTT.

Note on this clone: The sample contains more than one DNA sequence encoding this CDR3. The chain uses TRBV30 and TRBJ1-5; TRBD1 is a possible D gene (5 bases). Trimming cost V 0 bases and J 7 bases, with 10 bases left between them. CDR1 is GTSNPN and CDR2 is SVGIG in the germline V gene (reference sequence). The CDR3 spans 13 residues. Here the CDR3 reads CAWSVLRGQPQHF. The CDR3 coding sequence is TGTGCCTGGAGTGTACTAAGGGGACAGCCCCAGCATTTT.

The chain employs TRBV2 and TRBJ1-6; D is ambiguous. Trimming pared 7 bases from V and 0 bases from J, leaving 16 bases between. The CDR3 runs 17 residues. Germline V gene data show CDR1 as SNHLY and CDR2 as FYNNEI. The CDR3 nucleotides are TGTGCCAGCACCCAATTAAGAGGGAGCTCCTATAATTCACCCCTCCACTTT. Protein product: CASTQLRGSSYNSPLHF.